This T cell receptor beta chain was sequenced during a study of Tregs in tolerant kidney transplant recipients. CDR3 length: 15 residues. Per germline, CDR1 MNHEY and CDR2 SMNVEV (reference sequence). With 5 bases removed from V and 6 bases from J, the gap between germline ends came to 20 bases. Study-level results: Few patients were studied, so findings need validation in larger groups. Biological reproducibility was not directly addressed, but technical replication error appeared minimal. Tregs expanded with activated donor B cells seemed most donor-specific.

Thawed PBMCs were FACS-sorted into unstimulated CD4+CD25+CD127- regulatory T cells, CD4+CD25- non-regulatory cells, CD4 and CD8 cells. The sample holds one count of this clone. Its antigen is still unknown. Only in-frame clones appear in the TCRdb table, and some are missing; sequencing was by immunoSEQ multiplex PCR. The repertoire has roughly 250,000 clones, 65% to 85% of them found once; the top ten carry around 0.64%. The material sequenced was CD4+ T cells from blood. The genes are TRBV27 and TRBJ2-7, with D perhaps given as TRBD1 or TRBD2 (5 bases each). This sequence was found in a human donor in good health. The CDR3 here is CASSPPGRNLGEQYF. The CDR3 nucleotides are TGTGCCAGCAGTCCCCCGGGACGTAATTTGGGCGAGCAGTACTTC.